This T cell receptor (beta chain) was documented in a study of T cells after yellow fever vaccination. Study summary: Fractions of limited cellularity were prepared by means of SMART-Seq v4 Ultra Low Input. The study's findings and limits: The presence of abundant clonotypes contaminating from the bulk population was possible in FACS-sorted repertoires.

Using its own MiXCR run on the 5' RACE reads, TCRdb lists one record per CDR3 protein. The sample holds some 320,000 distinct CDR3 sequences, approximately 4% seen once. To note about this clonotype: Its specificity is not known.

Here the sequenced sample was PBMCs, taken 15 days after the yellow fever booster vaccination. The receptor was derived from a man aged 18 to 29 who received the YFV17D yellow fever vaccine.

Here the CDR3 DNA reads TGTGCCAGCAGTGGACGGGGAGACAATACGGATACGCAGTATTTT. This gives the protein CASSGRGDNTDTQYF. The chain recombines TRBV6-1 with TRBJ2-3; TRBD2 is a possible D gene (5 bases). Trimming removed 4 bases at V and 6 bases at J, with 17 bases between. This CDR3 is built from 15 residues. Germline CDR1 MNHNS, CDR2 SASEGT.